This T cell receptor (beta chain) originates from a study of cytomegalovirus exposure and HLA in healthy donors (dated 2017 in TCRdb). Study-wide context: According to an earlier analysis of 450 to 650 of the donors, some 180 million T cells yielded over 90 million unique TCR beta sequences and 276 Gb of sequence data. An early release that covered fewer than 800 HLA-typed donors contained around 300 gigabases of sequencing data and 70 million to 100 million unique TCR sequences. Of the 398 genotyped donors, 65% to 90% fell in the genetic ancestry cluster associated with self-reported Caucasian donors. The aim of the study was to test whether cataloging public T cell receptors could identify signatures of past pathogen exposure. The T cell repertoires of several hundred subjects were profiled by immunosequencing and related to cytomegalovirus serostatus. In addition to the first cohort of around 670 subjects, a separate validation cohort of 100 to 150 different subjects was used. To predict cytomegalovirus infection status, the study combined high-throughput TCR immunosequencing, statistical association of individual TCRs with disease status, and machine learning. A later analysis re-analyzed previously published TCR beta repertoires from roughly 600 donors and added high-resolution HLA genotyping to study TCR occurrence patterns. In the later analysis, no new phenotypic data were used to find candidate immune exposures; instead, reliance was placed on TCR beta sequences and their occurrence across donors. To decide whether each TCR beta V gene segment behaved as functional or pseudogenic, an earlier analysis of some 570 of the donors relied on high-throughput TCR beta sequencing. Donor age, sex, ethnicity and CMV serostatus were compiled together with the repertoire data. A later genetic analysis took genome-wide SNP genotypes for about three fifths of the 666 donors and used that subset as a discovery cohort. Every discovery cohort repertoire had been produced on one sequencing platform. HLA typing covered class I and class II loci at four-digit resolution. The number of donors typed differed by locus, with 629-630 for A, B, C, DRB1 and DQB1, 522 for DQA1, over 600 for DPA1, and approximately 470 for DPB1. Because of strong linkage in the cohort, roughly 5 DR-DQ haplotypes were treated as single units for association and clustering. On average, roughly 240,000 unique TCR beta nucleotide sequences were sequenced per donor among a few hundred genotyped donors of the cohort, with roughly a sixth of those sequences being non-productive. Results the study describes overall, beyond this receptor: A cluster of highly shared sequence variants was judged likely to represent a technical artifact of the sequencing pipeline. Linkage disequilibrium might explain the correlated functional status among segregating V segments, but an unknown experimental factor could not be ruled out. A few of the identified cytomegalovirus-associated TCR beta chains were confirmed in vitro to be specific for cytomegalovirus antigens. Compared with the roughly 670-donor mean, donors in an Asian-associated ancestry cluster had fewer N-insertions in productive TCRs, according to a later genetic analysis. Roughly uniform sequencing depth across donors was assumed in presence/absence analyses, although this assumption may not hold. Seventeen rarely observed V segments, including chromosome 9 orphons, were excluded from the earlier analysis of a few hundred of the donors because counts were too low. Most CMV-associated TCR beta chains appeared to be HLA-restricted in a later analysis, and the HLA associations seemed to be driven largely by CMV exposure. In a later analysis, the rate of TCR association differed among HLA loci, with DRB1 alleles having the most associated TCRs and HLA-C alleles having the fewest. The classifier was reported to diagnose cytomegalovirus status with high specificity and sensitivity in both the original cohort and the validation cohort. Because HLA typing was unavailable for some donors at each locus, only the typed subset was used in association tests. In a later analysis, around 15,000 TCR beta sequences were associated with specific HLA alleles at a false discovery rate of 0.05. According to the authors, the approach could potentially be generalized to other disease states and immunological phenotypes. In an earlier analysis of about 550 of the donors, most TCR beta V segments were observed in productive rearrangements about 87% or about 30% of the time, broadly matching IMGT annotations. In this cohort, only TCR beta chains were sequenced, and detectable features were limited by the absence of alpha or paired-chain data. Some IMGT-functional V segments, including TRBV6-2 and TRBV6-3, could not be told apart with the 87-base-pair reads, so those segments were excluded. Most TCR sequences were seen in very few donors, while some public TCRs were found in many individuals. A later genetic analysis associated a missense DCLRE1C variant with V-gene and J-gene trimming of TCR beta chains, and an independent cohort replicated the association. Several of the top co-occurrence clusters appeared to be linked to parvovirus B19, influenza, CMV and Epstein-Barr virus, according to a later analysis. CMV serostatus was the only immune exposure information available for the cohort. A further reported finding was that TCR beta sequences accurately predicted the HLA-A and HLA-B alleles for most subjects in the first cohort. The study listed approximately 160 TCR beta chains as associated with cytomegalovirus. A later analysis found that HLA-associated TCR beta chains were more clonally expanded and had lower generation probabilities than equally common non-associated chains. Assigning TCR associations to individual alleles was difficult when HLA alleles, especially DR and DQ, strongly co-occurred.

Regarding this clone: The antigen it recognizes is unknown.

Library generation was performed with the immunoSEQ multiplex PCR assay. The multiplex PCR relied on a mix of 60 forward primers for TCR Vbeta segments and 13 reverse primers for TCR Jbeta segments. Amplification of the CDR3 region of rearranged TCR beta genes was performed with a multiplex PCR assay on genomic DNA. Amplified TCR beta libraries were sequenced as 87-base-pair reads on the Illumina HiSeq System. On the authors' methods: A later analysis tallied roughly 80 million unique TCR beta chains across the 666 repertoires, and about 10 million of those chains were shared by two or more donors. Raw reads were error-corrected and collapsed into unique sequences by a nearest-neighbor algorithm in which closely related sequences were merged to remove PCR and sequencing errors. Alignment of CDR3 sequences to IMGT reference sequences was used to assign V, D and J gene segments. For a sequence to be retained, a match of at least six nucleotides to both a V gene segment and a J gene segment was required. Rearrangements were classified as productive when the CDR3 lacked stop codons and remained in frame with V and J, and all other rearrangements were classified as non-productive. Following IMGT convention, CDR3 was defined as the stretch from the second conserved V-encoded cysteine to the conserved J-encoded phenylalanine. In an earlier analysis of around 640 of the donors, sequences lacking an unambiguous match to a single V gene segment were excluded. An earlier analysis of approximately 590 of the donors classified V segments as functional when productive rearrangements were above 56.7% and as segregating when the standard deviation between donors was above 5%. A statistical classification framework was built for diagnosing cytomegalovirus status from the catalog of TCR beta chain sequences. A later analysis assigned V and J genes by comparing TCR nucleotide sequences with IMGT/GENE-DB human TR gene sequences. A later analysis assigned CDR3 sequences and most-parsimonious VDJ recombination scenarios with the TCRdist pipeline. In a later analysis, each TCR beta chain was defined by its CDR3 amino acid sequence together with its V-gene family, and reads lacking a unique V-gene family were excluded. To address suspected cross-contamination and a sequencing artifact, a later analysis removed under 600 highly shared, low-generation-probability nucleotide sequences. A later analysis calculated a clonal expansion index for each public chain from normalized within-repertoire ranks of inferred template counts. Generation probabilities in a later analysis came from a VDJ recombination model fitted to out-of-frame rearrangements, and those results were checked against IGoR. In a later analysis, TCR-TCR, TCR-HLA and TCR-CMV co-occurrence was scored with hypergeometric tests, and a repertoire-size bias correction was applied to TCR pairs. In a later analysis, false discovery rates were estimated by permuting HLA or CMV assignments 20 times. In a later analysis, co-occurring TCRs were grouped using DBSCAN, with TCRdist sequence similarity added in when clustering inside HLA-allele-positive subsets. Repertoires with fewer than 30,000 or more than 120,000 public chains were left out of co-occurrence clustering, as were five repertoires with anomalous nucleotide sharing. TCRdb retrieved this table from immuneACCESS and kept in-frame rearrangements only. Not all clones are present; in checked studies, unresolved V genes account for under half, and no reason is known for the remainder. The DNA gave D and trimming, while V, J and clone size come from that table. The sample has about 160,000 clones on record. Of the sample, 1% to 1.5% is held by the ten largest clones.

The cohort was made up of hundreds of healthy bone marrow donors. All cohort members were sampled while nominally healthy, although unrecorded immune exposures were likely present. The donor was CMV seronegative and was included in the group of about 350 seronegative cohort members. A peripheral blood sample was provided by each donor, and peripheral blood mononuclear cells were used for TCR beta sequencing. The Qiagen DNeasy Blood Extraction Kit was used to extract genomic DNA from the blood cell samples. The cysteine opens and the phenylalanine closes a CDR3 of 17 amino acids. Only CDR3 DNA is held: 51 bases, read in frame from base 1. Germline trimming amounts to 0 bases on V and 1 base on J, with 5 as the count of junction bases outside the gene matches. CDR1 and CDR2 (LGHNA, YSLEER) derive from the germline V gene.

The sequence came from a woman aged 60-75 years in good health and CMV-seronegative. The rearranged segments are TRBV4-3 and TRBJ1-1, with TRBD1 identical over 10 junction bases. The sequenced sample was PBMCs. The DNA sequence follows: TGCGCCAGCAGCCAAGAGACAGGGGGCGCGAGGAACACTGAAGCTTTCTTT. It specifies CASSQETGGARNTEAFF.